The T cell receptor (beta chain) under discussion was sequenced for a study of cytomegalovirus exposure and HLA in healthy donors. Study-wide points: In a later analysis, productive TCRs from donors in an Asian-associated ancestry cluster reportedly carried fewer N-insertions than the cohort mean. CMV serostatus stood as the only immune exposure information on hand. Analysis was performed later, and it showed HLA-associated TCR beta chains to be more clonally expanded than equally common others. Analyses of presence/absence relied on an assumption of roughly uniform sequencing depth across donors.

This CDR3 has 15 amino acids. CDR1 is SGHTA and CDR2 is FQGNSA in the germline V gene. V gave up 5 bases and J gave up 3 bases; unmatched junction bases: 8. The PCR contained 60 Vbeta and 13 Jbeta primers. TCRdb's table, derived via immunoSEQ multiplex PCR, lists solely in-frame clones and lacks some. This sample yields some 180,000 clones, of which 70% to 85% are seen a single time; around 1.5% belongs to the top ten. With respect to this clone: The antigen remains undetermined.

The source of this sequence is a man aged 18 to 30 in good health and CMV-seronegative. This sequence joins TRBV7-2 and TRBJ2-7; 9 bases align to TRBD2. Sequenced sample: PBMCs. The CDR3 is CASSGGAGGHYEQYF. The CDR3 DNA sequence: TGTGCCAGCAGCGGGGGAGCGGGAGGCCACTACGAGCAGTACTTC.